This TCR beta chain was observed in a study of vaccination effects on CD4 cells after COVID-19 (dated by TCRdb to 2022 to 2024). With respect to the entire study: To identify antigen-specific CD4+ T cell clonotypes by their expansion, the ViraFEST assay first stimulated PBMC with viral peptide pools and then applied TCR sequencing. Participants received two doses of either the BNT162b2 or the mRNA-1273 mRNA SARS-CoV-2 vaccine. A few million PBMC per well were cultured with roughly 10 ug/ml peptides in IMDM containing 5% human AB serum, roughly 9.5 IU/ml IL-2 and gentamicin. The study compared SARS-CoV-2 spike-specific CD4+ TCR repertoires before and after mRNA vaccination in COVID-19 convalescent patients and infection-naive vaccine recipients. The full study included roughly 11 COVID-19 convalescent patients and several SARS-CoV-2-naive healthy vaccine recipients. In the study, cultures from other donors were sequenced using the Oncomine TCR Beta short-read assay on an Illumina iSeq 100.

V is trimmed back by 1 base and J by 0 bases, and the junction contains 3 bases that no gene match accounts for. CDR1 and CDR2 were assigned from the germline V gene as SGHDT and YYEEEE. The CDR3 runs 16 amino acids, cysteine and phenylalanine included. Here the CDR3 DNA is all that survives: 48 bases in frame from base 1. The method behind the library was the immunoSEQ multiplex PCR assay. DNA from the CD4+ T cells that had been cultured and isolated underwent TCR beta CDR3 sequencing. In the original analysis: Non-productive TCR sequences were discarded, and reads were trimmed to the CDR3 region, with only CDR3s of 7 or more amino acids retained. Antigen-specific clonotypes were identified with the MANAFEST web app by comparing expansion in peptide wells against reference cultures. Positive clones required FDR<0.05 expansion versus reference and all other wells, odds ratio above 5, and frequency above 0.1% in two replicate wells. A clonotype was called cross-reactive if it was significantly expanded both in SARS-CoV-2 spike wells and in at least one common cold coronavirus spike condition. CDR3 similarity was assessed by Levenshtein distance with the stringdist R package, and unrooted trees were built with ape in R 3.6.1. Not all clones reach the TCRdb copy of this immuneACCESS table, which keeps in-frame sequences only. Checked studies attribute under half of the gap to unresolved V genes and leave the rest unexplained. Clonal size and the V and J genes are those of that table, whereas D and trimming came from the DNA. The sample table shows about 58,000 clones, and about 80% are seen once. Approximately 2.8% of the sample is held by the ten biggest clonotypes.

After approximately eleven days of culture, CD4+ T cells were isolated with the EasySep CD4+ T cell isolation kit. Healthy vaccine recipients had no prior SARS-CoV-2 infection, confirmed by negative nucleocapsid antibodies before and after vaccination. Half of the culture medium was replaced with fresh IL-2-containing medium on days 3 and 7. Unless noted otherwise, every peptide stimulation condition was grown in triplicate wells. PBMC were separated from whole blood using Ficoll-Paque Plus gradient centrifugation and were then either cryopreserved at -140C or used fresh. The QIAamp micro DNA kit was used to extract genomic DNA from the cultured CD4+ T cells. To note about this clone: Its binding antigen is unknown. There are no base qualities to consult, and no much larger clone falls within one base.

What the authors observed across the whole study: In healthy vaccine recipients, vaccine-induced clones were almost all SARS-CoV-2 mono-reactive, with only 1 of 255 being cross-reactive with common cold coronaviruses. Limitations of the study were the small number of convalescent patients and the absence of early post-infection timepoints. Both infection-induced and vaccine-induced clones contracted markedly at late post-vaccination timepoints, which is consistent with waning T cell responses.

This material consisted of CD4+ T cells from PBMCs cultured without peptide, taken before COVID-19 vaccination. This chain is built from TRBV5-6 and TRBJ1-3, and 8 bases in between align with TRBD1. The TCR was taken from a human donor who received a COVID-19 vaccine. The CDR3 sequence is CASSLTGGFSGNTIYF. The DNA sequence reads TGTGCCAGCAGCTTGACAGGGGGGTTCTCTGGAAACACCATATATTTT.